This T cell receptor (beta chain) was recorded in a study of blood T cell repertoires in COVID-19. About the research overall: PBMCs, B-cell-depleted T cells, or T cells provided the cDNA or gDNA that made up the material.

This clone has a handful of counts. Germline loops: CDR1 LGHDT, CDR2 YNNKEL (reference sequence). Trimming cost V 1 base and J 4 bases, with 11 bases left between them. The CDR3 length is 15 residues. TCRdb's table, derived via immunoSEQ multiplex PCR, lists solely in-frame clones and lacks some. The table has 150,000 to 200,000 clones, about nine tenths seen once. The sequence was collected from a man between 18 and 35 years old who had recovered from COVID-19. The gene calls are TRBV3-1 (or the pseudogene TRBV3-2) and TRBJ1-3, with unresolved D. Input material: peripheral blood. CDR3 in amino acids: CASSQAVTRGNTIYF. CDR3 nucleotides: TGTGCCAGCAGCCAAGCTGTAACACGAGGAAACACCATATATTTT.